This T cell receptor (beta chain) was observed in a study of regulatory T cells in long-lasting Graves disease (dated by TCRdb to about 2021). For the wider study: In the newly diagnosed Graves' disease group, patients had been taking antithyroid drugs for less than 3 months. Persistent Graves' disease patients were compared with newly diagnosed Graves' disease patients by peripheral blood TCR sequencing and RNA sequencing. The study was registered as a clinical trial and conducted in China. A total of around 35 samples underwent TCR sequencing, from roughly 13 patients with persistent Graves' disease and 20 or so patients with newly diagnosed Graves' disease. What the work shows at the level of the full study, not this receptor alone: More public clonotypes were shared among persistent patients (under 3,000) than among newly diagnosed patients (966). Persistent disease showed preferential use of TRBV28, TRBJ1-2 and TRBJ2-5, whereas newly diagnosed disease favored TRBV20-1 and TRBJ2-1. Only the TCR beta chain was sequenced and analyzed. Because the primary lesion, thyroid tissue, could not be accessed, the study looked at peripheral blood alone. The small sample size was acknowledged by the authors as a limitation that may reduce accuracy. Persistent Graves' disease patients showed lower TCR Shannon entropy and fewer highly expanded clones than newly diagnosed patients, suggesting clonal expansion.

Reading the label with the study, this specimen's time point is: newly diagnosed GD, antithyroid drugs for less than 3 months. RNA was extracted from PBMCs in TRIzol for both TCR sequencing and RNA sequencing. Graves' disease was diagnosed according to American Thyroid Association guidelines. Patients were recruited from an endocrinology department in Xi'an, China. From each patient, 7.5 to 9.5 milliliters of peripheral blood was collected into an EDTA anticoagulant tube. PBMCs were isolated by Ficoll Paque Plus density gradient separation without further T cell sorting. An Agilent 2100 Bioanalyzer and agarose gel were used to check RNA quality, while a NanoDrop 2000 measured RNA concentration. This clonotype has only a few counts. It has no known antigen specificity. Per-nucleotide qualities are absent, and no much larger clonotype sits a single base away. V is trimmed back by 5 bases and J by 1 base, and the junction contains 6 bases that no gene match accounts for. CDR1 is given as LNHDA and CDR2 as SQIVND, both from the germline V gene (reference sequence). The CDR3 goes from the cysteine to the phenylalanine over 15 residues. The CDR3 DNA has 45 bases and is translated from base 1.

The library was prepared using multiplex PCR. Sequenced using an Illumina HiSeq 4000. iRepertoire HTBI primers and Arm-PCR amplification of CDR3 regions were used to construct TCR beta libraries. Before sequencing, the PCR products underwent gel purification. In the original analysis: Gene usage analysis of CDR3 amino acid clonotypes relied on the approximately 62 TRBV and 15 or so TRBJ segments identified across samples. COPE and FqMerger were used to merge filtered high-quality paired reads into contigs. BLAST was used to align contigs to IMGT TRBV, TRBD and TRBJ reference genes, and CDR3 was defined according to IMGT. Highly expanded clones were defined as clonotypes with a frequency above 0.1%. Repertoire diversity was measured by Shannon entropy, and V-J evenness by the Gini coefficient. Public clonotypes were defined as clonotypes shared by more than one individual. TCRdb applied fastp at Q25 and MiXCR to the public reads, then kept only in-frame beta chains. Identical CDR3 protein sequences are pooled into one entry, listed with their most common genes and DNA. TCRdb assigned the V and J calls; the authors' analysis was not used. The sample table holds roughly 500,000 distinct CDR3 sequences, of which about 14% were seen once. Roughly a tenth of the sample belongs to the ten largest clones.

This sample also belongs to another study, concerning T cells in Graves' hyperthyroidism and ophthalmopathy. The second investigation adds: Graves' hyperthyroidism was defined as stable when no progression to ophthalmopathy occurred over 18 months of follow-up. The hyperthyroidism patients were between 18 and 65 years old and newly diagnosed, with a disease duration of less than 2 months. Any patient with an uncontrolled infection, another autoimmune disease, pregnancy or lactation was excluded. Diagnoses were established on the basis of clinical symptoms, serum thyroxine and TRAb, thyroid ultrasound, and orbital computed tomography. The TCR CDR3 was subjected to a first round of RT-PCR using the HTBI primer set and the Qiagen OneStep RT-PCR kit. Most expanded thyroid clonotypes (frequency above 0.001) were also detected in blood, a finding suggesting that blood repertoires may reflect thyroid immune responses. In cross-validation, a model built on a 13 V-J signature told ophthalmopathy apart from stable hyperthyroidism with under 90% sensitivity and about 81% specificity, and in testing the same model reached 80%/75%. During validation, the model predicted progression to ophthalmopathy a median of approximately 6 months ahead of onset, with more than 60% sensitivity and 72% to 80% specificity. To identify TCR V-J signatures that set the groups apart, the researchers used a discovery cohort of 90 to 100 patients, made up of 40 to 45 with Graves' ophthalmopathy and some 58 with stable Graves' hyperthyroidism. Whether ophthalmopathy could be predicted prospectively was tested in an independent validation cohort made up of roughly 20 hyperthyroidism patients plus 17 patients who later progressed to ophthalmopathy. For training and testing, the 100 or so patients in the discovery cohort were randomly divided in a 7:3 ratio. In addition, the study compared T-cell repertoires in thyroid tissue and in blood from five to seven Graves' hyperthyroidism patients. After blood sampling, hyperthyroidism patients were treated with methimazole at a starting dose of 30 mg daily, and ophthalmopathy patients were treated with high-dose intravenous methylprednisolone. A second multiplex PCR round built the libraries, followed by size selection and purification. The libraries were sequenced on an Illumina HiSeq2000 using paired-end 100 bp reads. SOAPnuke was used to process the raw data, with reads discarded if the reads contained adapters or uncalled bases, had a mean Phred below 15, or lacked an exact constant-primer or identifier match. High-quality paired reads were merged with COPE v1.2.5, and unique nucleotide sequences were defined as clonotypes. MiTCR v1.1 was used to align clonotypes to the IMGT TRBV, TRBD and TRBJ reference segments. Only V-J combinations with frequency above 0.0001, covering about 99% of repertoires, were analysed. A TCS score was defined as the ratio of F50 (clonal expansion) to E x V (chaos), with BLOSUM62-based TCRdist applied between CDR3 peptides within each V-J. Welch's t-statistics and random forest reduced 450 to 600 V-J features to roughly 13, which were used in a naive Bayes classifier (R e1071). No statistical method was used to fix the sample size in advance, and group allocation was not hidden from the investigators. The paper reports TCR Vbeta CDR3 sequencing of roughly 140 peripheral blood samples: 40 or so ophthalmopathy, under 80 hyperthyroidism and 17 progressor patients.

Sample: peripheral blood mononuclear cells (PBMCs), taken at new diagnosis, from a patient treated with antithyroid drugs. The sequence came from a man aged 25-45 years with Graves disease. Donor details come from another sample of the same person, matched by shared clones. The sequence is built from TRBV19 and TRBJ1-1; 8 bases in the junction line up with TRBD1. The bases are TGTGCCAGTAGTTTGGGGACAGGAAGGAACACTGAAGCTTTCTTT. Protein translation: CASSLGTGRNTEAFF.